This T cell receptor beta chain emerged from a study of T cell responses to AZD1222 COVID-19 vaccine. Study overall: Some second doses came at about 4 weeks and others at about 12 weeks; these were pooled. Regarding the study as a whole: Spike-specific TCRs gained breadth and depth after people received two AZD1222 doses. Repertoire sampling was restricted to post-peak T cell response timepoints. Clonal diversity was possibly underestimated, and the donors were mostly white British, with more females.

The germline V gene encodes CDR1 KGHSH and CDR2 LQKENI. The CDR3 consists of 15 residues. Trimming removed 1 base from V and 1 base from J, with 10 bases in between. On this clone: Antigen unknown.

Sequencing used immunoSEQ multiplex PCR; TCRdb keeps in-frame clones, though not all of them. The table records fewer than 150,000 clones, 75% to 90% of them present only once. The receptor comes from an adult in good health. This chain connects TRBV18 to TRBJ2-5; D is ambiguous. Sequences were derived from peripheral blood, sampled on day 0 of AZD1222 vaccination. This chain's CDR3 is CASSPHSGSQETQYF. The CDR3 DNA reads as TGTGCCAGCTCACCACATTCTGGGTCCCAAGAGACCCAGTACTTC.